The 5 T cell receptor beta chains below come from one sample, sequenced in a study of a mutant IDH1 vaccine in newly diagnosed glioma. Specified time point: baseline, week 1 (first vaccination visit). Treatment specified: pre-vaccination baseline after standard-of-care therapy. Here immunoSEQ multiplex PCR was the method, and the copy in TCRdb shows in-frame clones only, minus some. This table holds 45,000 to 60,000 clones, roughly 80% found once. The material sequenced was PBMCs, taken from a glioma patient treated with radiotherapy, temozolomide or both. The receptors here all came from a woman between 40 and 50 years old with glioma.

The chain recombines TRBV9 with TRBJ1-3; 9 bases match TRBD1. The CDR3 is made up of 15 amino acids. The germline V gene encodes CDR1 SGDLS and CDR2 YYNGEE. Unmatched junction bases numbered 4, after V lost 3 bases and J lost 3 bases. CDR3 DNA sequence: TGTGCCAGCAGCGCACAGGGGGCTTATGGAAACACCATATATTTT. It is translated as CASSAQGAYGNTIYF.

CDR3 amino acids: CATSATGIGANVLTF. Written as DNA, the CDR3 is TGTGCCACCAGCGCGACAGGGATCGGGGCCAACGTCCTGACTTTC. The chain is built from TRBV15 and TRBJ2-6, with 7 bases aligning to TRBD1. This CDR3 has 15 amino acids. V dropped 5 bases and J dropped 4; count of bases not matched to a gene: 5. Germline CDR1 LNHNV, CDR2 YYDKDF (reference sequence).

V usage is TRBV7-9 and J usage is TRBJ1-5; TRBD1 agrees at 8 bases. Germline V gene data show CDR1 as SEHNR and CDR2 as FQNEAQ (reference sequence). Trimming at V came to 6 bases and at J to 4 bases, leaving 5 bases not matched to a gene. CDR3 length: 14 residues. DNA of the CDR3: TGTGCCAGCAGTCCACAGGGGGTAAATCAGCCCCAGCATTTT. Translating gives CASSPQGVNQPQHF.

As DNA, the CDR3 is TGTGCCAGCAGTACGACTAGCGGGGGGGGAGAGACCCAGTACTTC. This sequence encodes CASSTTSGGGETQYF. V and J are TRBV2 and TRBJ2-5, with 14 bases that match TRBD2. Looked up from germline, CDR1 is SNHLY and CDR2 is FYNNEI. The length of the CDR3 is 15 residues. J gave up 4 bases and V 5 bases, and 3 bases lay outside the gene matches. The full variable domain, rest sourced from reference TRBV2 and TRBJ2-5, is EPEVTQTPSHQVTQMGQEVILRCVPISNHLYFYWYRQILGQKVEFLVSFYNNEISEKSEIFDDQFSVERPDGSNFTLKIRSTKLEDSAMYFCASSTTSGGGETQYFGPGTRLLVL.

The rearrangement links TRBV7-2 to TRBJ1-5; D may be TRBD1 (5 bases). This CDR3 comprises 15 residues. CDR1 and CDR2 from the germline V gene are SGHTA and FQGNSA. The germline V and J ends were trimmed by 5 bases and 1 base, with 12 bases remaining between them. CDR3 sequence reads: CASSQDSLSNQPQHF. The CDR3 DNA reads TGTGCCAGCAGCCAAGACAGTCTCAGCAATCAGCCCCAGCATTTT.